The next 20 T cell receptor beta chains were all read from a single sample in a study of T cell changes during pregnancy in multiple sclerosis (dated 2019 in TCRdb). Preparation of the library involved the immunoSEQ multiplex PCR assay. As stored in TCRdb, this immuneACCESS dataset retains in-frame rearrangements with V and J assigned. A fraction of the clones does not appear; measured against another copy, unresolved V genes explain less than half of the discrepancy, and the remainder lacks a known reason. This sample is represented by about 75,000 clones; around 94% of them were singletons. The top ten clones comprise roughly 0.14% of the sample. This material consisted of CD4+ T cells from peripheral blood mononuclear cells, taken after pregnancy. These receptors originate from a female donor with multiple sclerosis, enrolled in a pregnancy study.

The V gene is TRBV7-2, the J gene TRBJ2-1; 13 bases line up with TRBD2. The CDR3 is made up of 14 amino acids. V trimming: 1 base; J trimming: 12 bases; junction bases outside the gene matches: 3. Germline assignment: CDR1 SGHTA and CDR2 FQGNSA. CDR3 in DNA: TGTGCCAGCAGCTTAGGGACTAGCGGGAGCTGGCAGTTCTTC. Protein sequence: CASSLGTSGSWQFF.

V is TRBV19 and J is TRBJ1-1; 12 nucleotides line up with TRBD1. With 4 bases clipped from V and 2 bases from J, the junction kept 2 bases outside the gene matches. Germline V gene lookup returns CDR1 LNHDA and CDR2 SQIVND (reference sequence). This CDR3 comprises 15 residues. The CDR3 region has the DNA TGTGCCAGTAGTAAGGGACAGGGGGCCAACACTGAAGCTTTCTTT. It yields the protein CASSKGQGANTEAFF.

This clone appeared a single time. The chain has TRBV7-3 and TRBJ1-2; 7 bases agree with TRBD1. In germline, CDR1 is SGHTA, CDR2 FQGTGA. The CDR3 runs to 14 residues. Trimming at V came to 5 bases and at J to 7 bases, leaving 10 bases not matched to a gene. This CDR3 is CASSPTGDWGGYTF. Written as DNA, the CDR3 is TGTGCCAGCAGCCCTACAGGGGACTGGGGTGGCTACACCTTC.

The genes are TRBV18 and TRBJ2-7; the match to TRBD1 covers 7 bases. This CDR3 comprises 14 residues. In germline, CDR1 is KGHSH, CDR2 LQKENI. V lost 3 bases and J lost 2; bases outside the gene matches: 4. CDR3 DNA sequence: TGTGCCAGCTCACCGGGACAGCGCCCCTACGAGCAGTACTTC. Translated, it gives CASSPGQRPYEQYF.

The genes are TRBV6-1 and TRBJ1-4, with D possibly being TRBD1 (5 bases). CDR3 length: 14 amino acids. Trimming pared 4 bases from V and 3 bases from J, leaving 9 bases between. Germline assignment: CDR1 MNHNS and CDR2 SASEGT. Written as DNA, the CDR3 is TGTGCCAGCAGTGCGGGGGACGCTAATGAAAAACTGTTTTTT. Encoded protein: CASSAGDANEKLFF.

The chain recombines TRBV7-9 with TRBJ2-1; TRBD1 matches 9 bases. The CDR3 has 14 residues. Per the germline V gene, CDR1 is SEHNR and CDR2 is FQNEAQ (reference sequence). Trimming at V came to 5 bases and at J to 4 bases, leaving 3 bases not matched to a gene. CDR3 loop: CASSMGTGYNEQFF. The DNA of the CDR3 is TGTGCCAGCAGCATGGGGACAGGGTACAATGAGCAGTTCTTC. The full variable domain, completed using reference TRBV7-9 and TRBJ2-1, is DTGVSQNPRHKITKRGQNVTFRCDPISEHNRLYWYRQTLGQGPEFLTYFQNEAQLEKSRLLSDRFSAERPKGSFSTLEIQRTEQGDSAMYLCASSMGTGYNEQFFGPGTRLTVL.

The chain is built from TRBV6-1 and TRBJ1-1, with TRBD1 matching 10 bases. This CDR3 spans 14 amino acids. V dropped 5 bases and J dropped 4; count of bases not matched to a gene: 4. Germline V gene lookup returns CDR1 MNHNS and CDR2 SASEGT. In DNA, the CDR3 is TGTGCCAGCAGTACGACAGGGGGCATCACTGAAGCTTTCTTT. It codes for CASSTTGGITEAFF.

The V gene is TRBV10-3, the J gene TRBJ2-4; perhaps TRBD1 as D (5 bases). This CDR3 comprises 12 residues. V lost 3 bases, J lost 8 bases, and 8 bases lay in between. Germline V CDR1 and CDR2: ENHRY, SYGVKD. The CDR3 here is CAISDKGYIQYF. CDR3 coding DNA: TGTGCCATCAGTGACAAGGGGTACATTCAGTACTTC.

The chain uses TRBV5-4 and TRBJ2-7, with 9 bases fitting TRBD1. Germline V lookup: CDR1 SGHNT, CDR2 YYREEE (reference sequence). Trimming cost V 4 bases and J 6 bases; bases outside gene matches: 5. This CDR3 comprises 13 residues. The CDR3 sequence is CASSPGQGREQYF. CDR3 in DNA: TGTGCCAGCAGCCCGGGACAGGGTCGCGAGCAGTACTTC.

As regards this clone: Other DNA sequences of this sample code for an identical CDR3. J is TRBJ1-2 and V is TRBV7-2, with 7 bases lining up with TRBD1. Germline CDR1 is SGHTA and CDR2 is FQGNSA. The CDR3 extends over 15 amino acids. After removal of 1 base from V and 2 bases from J, the junction contained 4 bases not matched to a gene. CDR3: CASSLVPQGNYGYTF. CDR3 bases: TGTGCCAGCAGCTTAGTTCCACAGGGGAACTATGGCTACACCTTC.

In its sample, this clone was seen once. The CDR3 DNA is TGTGCCAGTAGTATTTCCCTAGTTGATGTGGGGCAGTATTTT. This codes for CASSISLVDVGQYF. The chain has TRBV19 and TRBJ2-3; no clear D gene. The CDR3 totals 14 residues. Trimming left V 3 bases short and J 11 bases short, with 18 bases between. The germline V gene encodes CDR1 LNHDA and CDR2 SQIVND (reference sequence).

The CDR3 coding sequence is TGTGCCTGGAGTTTCGGCGGAGCCTACGAGCAGTACTTC. Protein sequence: CAWSFGGAYEQYF. V is TRBV30 and J is TRBJ2-7, with D hard to call. The germline CDR1 and CDR2 sequences are GTSNPN and SVGIG (reference sequence). The CDR3 runs 13 residues. Deletions cut 2 bases from V and 2 bases from J, with 10 bases between.

Only a few counts were recorded for this clone. This chain links TRBV10-3 with TRBJ2-7, with 9 bases lining up with TRBD1. From germline, CDR1 is ENHRY and CDR2 SYGVKD. The CDR3 extends over 14 amino acids. Trimming at V came to 6 bases and at J to 1 base, leaving 4 bases not matched to a gene. The CDR3 nucleotides read TGTGCCATCAGGGGGGGACAGGGATCCTACGAGCAGTACTTC. It encodes CAIRGGQGSYEQYF.

The chain has TRBV29-1 and TRBJ2-5, with 9 bases matching TRBD1. TRBJ2-7 explains the end of the DNA better; the J call may be wrong. The CDR3 length is 13 residues. Germline values: CDR1 SQVTM, CDR2 ANQGSEA. CDR3 residues: CSVETGGVYEQYF. The CDR3 DNA reads TGCAGCGTTGAAACAGGGGGCGTCTACGAGCAGTACTTC.

The chain is built from TRBV28 and TRBJ1-6, with 8 positions matching TRBD1. V dropped 8 bases and J dropped 10; count of bases not matched to a gene: 7. Germline CDR1 reads MDHEN; CDR2 reads SYDVKM. The CDR3 length is 13 residues. CDR3 loop: CASSDRVGSPLHF. CDR3 nucleotide sequence: TGTGCCAGCTCGGACAGGGTAGGCTCACCCCTCCACTTT.

This chain joins TRBV6-1 and TRBJ1-4, with 10 bases matching TRBD1. The V segment lost 4 bases and the J segment 4 bases; nucleotides outside the gene matches: 9. In germline, CDR1 is MNHNS, CDR2 SASEGT. The CDR3 runs to 17 residues. CDR3: CASSATGGATNNEKLFF. The CDR3 DNA is TGTGCCAGCAGTGCGACAGGGGGCGCGACTAATAATGAAAAACTGTTTTTT.

The V gene is TRBV2, the J gene TRBJ2-4, with a weak D call TRBD1 (5 bases). The CDR3 has 14 amino acids. Germline V gives CDR1 SNHLY, CDR2 FYNNEI. Trimming removed 7 bases from V and 3 bases from J, with 13 bases in between. This CDR3 is CASISGFDKNIQYF. Here the CDR3 DNA reads TGTGCCAGCATCTCAGGGTTTGACAAAAACATTCAGTACTTC.

The chain combines TRBV5-6 with TRBJ1-2; D is perhaps TRBD1 (5 bases). Between the trimmed V and J ends, which lost 2 bases and 0 bases, there was a span of 11 bases. The length of the CDR3 is 15 residues. CDR1 is SGHDT, CDR2 YYEEEE, per germline. The CDR3 sequence is CASSFLDIPNYGYTF. CDR3 DNA: TGTGCCAGCAGCTTTTTGGACATACCTAACTATGGCTACACCTTC.

The chain recombines TRBV28 with TRBJ1-5; a possible D gene is TRBD1 (5 bases). The CDR3 loop spans 13 amino acids. The ends were cut back, 7 bases at V and 4 bases at J, with 11 bases in the middle. CDR1 and CDR2 (germline): MDHEN, SYDVKM. The CDR3 nucleotides read TGTGCCAGCACCGCTCGGGGGAATCAGCCCCAGCATTTT. The encoded protein is CASTARGNQPQHF.

The chain is built from TRBV10-3 and TRBJ2-1; TRBD2 agrees at 9 bases. The CDR3 has 14 residues. V lost 7 bases, J lost 7 bases, and 8 bases stayed unmatched. CDR1 ENHRY and CDR2 SYGVKD come from the germline V gene. The CDR3 loop reads CAIKEREVRNEQFF. The DNA for the CDR3 is TGTGCCATCAAAGAGCGGGAGGTTAGGAATGAGCAGTTCTTC.